This T cell receptor beta chain is from a study of CD8 T cells in Susac syndrome. Study background: The Susac syndrome patients were therapy-naive, on corticosteroids, or on intravenous immunoglobulin alone at blood draw. Overall study findings and caveats: The peak of CD8+ clonal expansion in Susac was seen in TEMRA cells and active patients.

The RNA, about 0.5 to 1 ug, was put through reverse transcription using random hexamers. The method of amplification for TCR beta CDR3 was immunoSEQ multiplex PCR, covering 54 Vbeta and 13 Jbeta. Via MiXCR, TCRdb re-called the immunoSEQ multiplex PCR reads, giving one row per CDR3 protein. Of under 95,000 distinct CDR3 sequences in the sample, over 90% were seen once. Germline loops: CDR1 SNHLY, CDR2 FYNNEI. This CDR3 contains 16 residues. V dropped 4 bases and J dropped 3; count of bases not matched to a gene: 9. As regards this clonotype: The antigen remains unidentified.

The chain uses TRBV2 and TRBJ2-7; 10 bases are a match to TRBD1. Sequenced material: CD8+ T cells from PBMCs. The receptor comes from a human donor with Susac syndrome. The CDR3 sequence: CASSGPGTGAHYEQYF. DNA for the CDR3: TGTGCCAGCAGTGGCCCCGGGACAGGGGCCCACTACGAGCAGTACTTC.